Each of the 15 T cell receptor beta chains below was sequenced from the same sample in a study of blood T cell repertoires in COVID-19. TCRdb's table, derived via immunoSEQ multiplex PCR, lists solely in-frame clones and lacks some. The sample carries about 64,000 clones, approximately 80% recorded once. Sequencing was done on a sample of peripheral blood. The receptor source for this set is a woman aged 55-75 years with acute or convalescent COVID-19.

In this sample, this clone turned up a few times. V is TRBV5-1 and J is TRBJ2-6; 7 nucleotides match TRBD1. From germline, CDR1 is SGHRS and CDR2 YFSETQ. The V segment lost 0 bases and the J segment 0 bases; nucleotides outside the gene matches: 6. This CDR3 has 18 amino acids. The CDR3 DNA sequence: TGCGCCAGCAGCTTGGAGGGGACAGTATCCTCTGGGGCCAACGTCCTGACTTTC. It is translated as CASSLEGTVSSGANVLTF.

This clone was counted between two and nine times. The chain recombines TRBV2 with TRBJ1-1, with 10 positions matching TRBD1. There are 13 residues in the CDR3. V lost 3 bases, J lost 8 bases, and 3 bases stayed unmatched. Germline assignment: CDR1 SNHLY and CDR2 FYNNEI. In nucleotides, the CDR3 is TGTGCCAGCAGTGAGGGACAGGGGTTAGAAGCTTTCTTT. It encodes CASSEGQGLEAFF.

The J gene is TRBJ2-2, the V gene TRBV19, with 10 bases lining up with TRBD1. Germline trimming cut 9 bases from V and 0 bases from J; bases unmatched to any gene: 4. The CDR3 is made up of 15 amino acids. The germline V gene encodes CDR1 LNHDA and CDR2 SQIVND (reference sequence). The CDR3 region is CASSGQGANTGELFF. The CDR3, as DNA: TGTGCCAGCTCTGGACAGGGGGCGAACACCGGGGAGCTGTTTTTT.

The V gene is TRBV19, the J gene TRBJ1-4; 8 positions match TRBD1. The CDR3 consists of 14 residues. The germline V gene has CDR1 LNHDA and CDR2 SQIVND (reference sequence). The trim removed 6 bases at V and 8 bases at J, leaving 8 bases unmatched. The CDR3 loop reads CASRNQGAGEKLFF. In nucleotides, the CDR3 is TGTGCCAGTAGAAACCAGGGGGCGGGAGAAAAACTGTTTTTT.

This clone was seen only once. V usage is TRBV11-1 and J usage is TRBJ1-1; perhaps TRBD1 as D (5 bases). The CDR3 sequence is 13 residues long. Trimming removed 3 bases from V and 4 bases from J, with 9 bases in between. Germline V CDR1 and CDR2: SGHAT, FQDESV (reference sequence). The CDR3 DNA is TGTGCCAGCAGCTTTCCGGGGGGCACTGAAGCTTTCTTT. The encoded protein is CASSFPGGTEAFF.

V usage is TRBV4-1 and J usage is TRBJ1-6, with a tentative D call TRBD1 (6 bases). This CDR3 contains 14 residues. The germline V gene encodes CDR1 MGHRA and CDR2 YSYEKL. Trimming shortened V by 1 base and J by 7 bases, and 8 bases separated the two germline ends. The CDR3 sequence: CASSQVQGNSPLHF. The CDR3 bases are TGCGCCAGCAGCCAAGTACAGGGAAATTCACCCCTCCACTTT.

This chain links TRBV6-2 or TRBV6-3 with TRBJ1-3; weak D call: TRBD1 (6 bases). Between the trimmed V and J ends, which lost 6 bases and 4 bases, there was a span of 13 bases. The germline CDR1 and CDR2 sequences are MNHEY and SVGEGT. The CDR3 length is 14 residues. CDR3 DNA sequence: TGTGCCAGCAGCCGGGGACAATTAGGAAACACCATATATTTT. Translating gives CASSRGQLGNTIYF.

Written as DNA, the CDR3 is TGTGCCAGCAGCCCCTATACCAAAGATACGCAGTATTTT. It translates to CASSPYTKDTQYF. The chain joins TRBV7-6 to TRBJ2-3, with D hard to call. The germline V gene has CDR1 SGHVS and CDR2 FNYEAQ. The ends were cut back, 5 bases at V and 5 bases at J, with 11 bases in the middle. CDR3 length: 13 amino acids.

The rearrangement joins TRBV27 to TRBJ1-1; D gene unclear. The CDR3 is made up of 13 amino acids. Germline CDR1 and CDR2: MNHEY and SMNVEV (reference sequence). Between the trimmed V and J ends, which lost 7 bases and 6 bases, there was a span of 15 bases. This CDR3 is CASTSYERAEAFF. In DNA form, the CDR3 reads TGTGCCAGCACAAGCTACGAGCGGGCTGAAGCTTTCTTT.

This chain connects TRBV5-1 to TRBJ1-1, with 9 bases that match TRBD1. Germline V gene data show CDR1 as SGHRS and CDR2 as YFSETQ. CDR3 length: 14 amino acids. Unmatched junction bases numbered 2, after V lost 4 bases and J lost 1 base. Here the CDR3 DNA reads TGCGCCAGCAGCCGGGGACAGGGGAACACTGAAGCTTTCTTT. Protein: CASSRGQGNTEAFF.

V is TRBV6-5 and J is TRBJ2-5; 9 positions match TRBD1. The J segment lost 4 bases and the V segment lost 7 bases, leaving 7 bases of the junction unmatched. This CDR3 contains 14 residues. Germline V gene data show CDR1 as MNHEY and CDR2 as SVGAGI. CDR3 sequence (DNA): TGTGCCAGCACGGGACAGGGTAGATCAGAGACCCAGTACTTC. Amino acid sequence: CASTGQGRSETQYF.

The rearrangement uses TRBV7-9 and TRBJ2-2, with 14 bases that match TRBD2. The V gene's germline CDR1 is SEHNR and CDR2 FQNEAQ (reference sequence). There are 16 residues in the CDR3. The V gene end was trimmed by 5 bases and the J gene end by 6 bases; junction bases not matched to a gene: 5. CDR3 coding DNA: TGTGCCAGCAGCCCCGGACTAGCGGGGGGTTCCGGGGAGCTGTTTTTT. This sequence encodes CASSPGLAGGSGELFF.

The V and J genes are TRBV19 and TRBJ2-2, with TRBD1 identical over 9 bases. The CDR3 consists of 13 residues. Germline lookup yields CDR1 LNHDA and CDR2 SQIVND (reference sequence). Trimming cost V 11 bases and J 5 bases; bases outside gene matches: 6. The CDR3 nucleotides read TGTGCCGGGCACAGGGGGCGAACCGGGGAGCTGTTTTTT. Its translation: CAGHRGRTGELFF.

V usage is TRBV28 and J usage is TRBJ1-4; D is undetermined. V lost 5 bases and J 3 bases, leaving 10 bases between the germline ends. Germline V gene lookup returns CDR1 MDHEN and CDR2 SYDVKM. The CDR3 sequence is 14 residues long. CDR3 DNA: TGTGCCAGCAGTCCGGGTTCGGCTAATGAAAAACTGTTTTTT. This gives the protein CASSPGSANEKLFF. The full variable domain, rest sourced from reference TRBV28 and TRBJ1-4, is DVKVTQSSRYLVKRTGEKVFLECVQDMDHENMFWYRQDPGLGLRLIYFSYDVKMKEKGDIPEGYSVSREKKERFSLILESASTNQTSMYLCASSPGSANEKLFFGSGTQLSVL.

The chain uses TRBV10-3 and TRBJ1-6; D not certain. Trimming removed 0 bases from V and 3 bases from J, with 15 bases in between. The CDR3 has 18 amino acids. CDR1 and CDR2 (germline): ENHRY, SYGVKD. CDR3 in DNA: TGTGCCATCAGTGAGTCGGGAGGGCAGGCCTTCTATAATTCACCCCTCCACTTT. It yields the protein CAISESGGQAFYNSPLHF.